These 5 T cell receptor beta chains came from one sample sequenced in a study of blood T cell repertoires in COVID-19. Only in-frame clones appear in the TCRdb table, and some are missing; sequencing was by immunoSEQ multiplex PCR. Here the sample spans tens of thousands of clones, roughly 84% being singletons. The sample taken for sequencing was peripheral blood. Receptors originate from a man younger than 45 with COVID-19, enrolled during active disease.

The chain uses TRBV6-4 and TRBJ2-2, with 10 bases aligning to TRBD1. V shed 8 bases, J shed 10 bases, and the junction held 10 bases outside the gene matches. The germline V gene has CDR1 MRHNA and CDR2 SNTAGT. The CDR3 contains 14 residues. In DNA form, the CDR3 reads TGTGCCAGCGGAGGGACAGGGGACACGTCGGAGCTGTTTTTT. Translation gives CASGGTGDTSELFF.

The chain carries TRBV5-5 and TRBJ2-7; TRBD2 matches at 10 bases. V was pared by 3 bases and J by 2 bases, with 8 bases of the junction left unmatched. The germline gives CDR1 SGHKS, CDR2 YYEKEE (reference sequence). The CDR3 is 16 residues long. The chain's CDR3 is CASSWAGTSETYEQYF. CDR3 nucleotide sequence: TGTGCCAGCAGCTGGGCGGGGACTAGCGAGACCTACGAGCAGTACTTC.

CDR3 sequence: CASSPYWTGGTEAFF. The CDR3 nucleotides are TGTGCCAGCAGCCCATATTGGACAGGGGGCACTGAAGCTTTCTTT. V and J are TRBV4-2 and TRBJ1-1; TRBD1 matches 10 bases. The CDR3 length is 15 residues. Germline-derived CDR1 and CDR2 are LGHNA and YNFKEQ. V lost 4 bases to trimming and J lost 4 bases; unmatched junction nucleotides: 6.

The CDR3 region has the DNA TGTGCCTGGAGGGGAGGGGACAGGGGGGATGAGCAGTACTTC. Amino acids: CAWRGGDRGDEQYF. The genes are TRBV30 and TRBJ2-7; TRBD1 aligns across 11 bases. V lost 3 bases to trimming and J lost 7 bases; unmatched junction nucleotides: 8. The CDR3 runs to 14 residues. Germline V gives CDR1 GTSNPN, CDR2 SVGIG (reference sequence).

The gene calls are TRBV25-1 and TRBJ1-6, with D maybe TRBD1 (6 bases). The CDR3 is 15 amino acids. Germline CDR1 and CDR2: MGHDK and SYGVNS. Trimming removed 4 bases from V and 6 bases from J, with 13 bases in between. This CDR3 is CASSGQEDGNSPLHF. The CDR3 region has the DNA TGTGCCAGCAGTGGACAGGAGGACGGTAATTCACCCCTCCACTTT.